A single sample is the source of the 7 T cell receptor beta chains below, sequenced in a study of blood T cell repertoires in COVID-19. Repertoires were generated with immunoSEQ multiplex PCR, while TCRdb's copy carries only in-frame clones and drops some. The repertoire holds about 250,000 clones, with about 85% as singletons. The specimen sequenced was peripheral blood. These receptors all stem from a human donor with COVID-19, enrolled during active disease. The donor label of this sample is uncertain.

The V and J genes are TRBV5-4 and TRBJ1-2; D gene uncertain. Germline V gives CDR1 SGHNT, CDR2 YYREEE (reference sequence). This CDR3 spans 16 amino acids. The V end lost 7 bases, the J end lost 0 bases, and 19 bases lay between the germline ends. This CDR3 reads CASFQPGRTANYGYTF. The CDR3 DNA reads as TGTGCCAGCTTCCAACCGGGGAGGACCGCTAACTATGGCTACACCTTC.

The chain is built from TRBV5-1 and TRBJ2-5; 10 nucleotides agree with TRBD2. Per germline, CDR1 SGHRS and CDR2 YFSETQ. J was trimmed by 3 bases and V by 7 bases; bases with no gene match: 6. The CDR3 runs to 14 residues. The CDR3 reads CASAALAGEETQYF. DNA for the CDR3: TGCGCCAGCGCCGCCCTAGCGGGAGAAGAGACCCAGTACTTC.

The chain combines TRBV5-1 with TRBJ2-1; 10 bases agree with TRBD1. Germline CDR1 and CDR2: SGHRS and YFSETQ. The V and J ends lost 4 bases and 3 bases, in that order; junction bases with no gene match: 4. The CDR3 is made up of 15 amino acids. Here the CDR3 reads CASSIGTGVYNEQFF. DNA for the CDR3: TGCGCCAGCAGCATAGGGACAGGGGTCTACAATGAGCAGTTCTTC.

This clone was recorded only once. This rearrangement joins TRBV5-5 to TRBJ1-2; 7 bases are shared with TRBD1. The V segment lost 1 base and the J segment 0 bases; nucleotides outside the gene matches: 6. The germline CDR1 and CDR2 sequences are SGHKS and YYEKEE (reference sequence). The CDR3 runs to 16 residues. The CDR3 DNA follows: TGTGCCAGCAGCTTGACGGGACAGTCCTCTAACTATGGCTACACCTTC. This codes for CASSLTGQSSNYGYTF.

The V call is TRBV6-5, the J call TRBJ1-1; 7 bases match TRBD1. The germline CDR1 and CDR2 sequences are MNHEY and SVGAGI. The CDR3 is 14 residues long. After removal of 6 bases from V and 8 bases from J, the junction contained 12 bases not matched to a gene. This chain's CDR3 is CASRMAQGHREAFF. Here the CDR3 DNA reads TGTGCCAGCAGGATGGCACAGGGGCATAGGGAAGCTTTCTTT.

J is TRBJ1-2 and V is TRBV7-3; TRBD1 aligns across 7 bases. V lost 2 bases and J lost 3; bases outside the gene matches: 3. This CDR3 has 14 amino acids. Germline assignment: CDR1 SGHTA and CDR2 FQGTGA. The CDR3 protein is CASSLEGADYGYTF. The CDR3 bases are TGTGCCAGCAGCTTAGAGGGGGCAGACTATGGCTACACCTTC. Full variable domain (rest looked up from reference TRBV7-3 and TRBJ1-2): GAGVSQTPSNKVTEKGKYVELRCDPISGHTALYWYRQSLGQGPEFLIYFQGTGAADDSGLPNDRFFAVRPEGSVSTLKIQRTERGDSAVYLCASSLEGADYGYTFGSGTRLTVV.

The rearrangement joins TRBV7-9 to TRBJ1-2; perhaps TRBD1 as D (6 bases). Germline V CDR1 and CDR2: SEHNR, FQNEAQ (reference sequence). This CDR3 is 17 amino acids long. The V end lost 5 bases, the J end lost 5 bases, and 24 bases lay between the germline ends. In DNA form, the CDR3 reads TGTGCCAGCAGCCCCACTAATCCCTACAGGGATGGATATGGCTACACCTTC. This translates into CASSPTNPYRDGYGYTF.